This TCR beta chain came from a study of PD-L1 blockade in urothelial cancer. Study as a whole: About nine tenths of the roughly 29 patients comprised males who had bladder-origin urothelial cancer. Blood drawn 3 weeks (second dose) and 6 weeks after treatment start was analyzed.

Trimming cost V 2 bases and J 0 bases; bases outside gene matches: 15. The CDR3 sequence is 19 residues long. CDR1 is LNHDA and CDR2 is SQIVND in the germline V gene (reference sequence). Repertoires were generated with immunoSEQ multiplex PCR, while TCRdb's copy carries only in-frame clones and drops some. The table shows around 32,000 clones, with 80% to 90% occurring only once. Sequencing was performed on PBMCs, taken around atezolizumab (anti-PD-L1) treatment. This TCR was sampled from a man between 50 and 59 years old with urothelial cancer. The chain recombines TRBV19 with TRBJ2-7; 8 bases are a match to TRBD1. The CDR3 loop reads CASSIRGTGAAYSSYEQYF. The CDR3 DNA sequence: TGTGCCAGTAGTATACGCGGGACAGGTGCCGCCTACAGCTCCTACGAGCAGTACTTC.